This entry lists 30 T cell receptor beta chains sequenced from one sample in a study of vaccination effects on CD4 cells after COVID-19. Sequencing used immunoSEQ multiplex PCR; TCRdb keeps in-frame clones, though not all of them. Here the sample spans 35,000 to 40,000 clones, about 60% being singletons. Ahead of sequencing, the ViraFEST assay grew antigen-specific CD4+ T cells using viral peptide pools. CD4+ T cell isolation took place after 10 days of culture. Vaccinated recipients, who were negative for nucleocapsid antibodies, had no history of SARS-CoV-2 infection. Their target antigens are unknown. The material sequenced was CD4+ T cells from PBMCs cultured with HCoV-OC43 spike peptides, taken before COVID-19 vaccination. Subset indicated: HCoV-OC43 spike overlapping peptide pool stimulation. Every receptor here comes from a human donor who received a COVID-19 vaccine.

The chain uses TRBV18 and TRBJ2-1; D perhaps matches TRBD2 (5 bases). This CDR3 has 19 residues. V was shortened by 6 bases and J by 4 bases, with 28 bases between the two germline ends. Per germline, CDR1 KGHSH and CDR2 LQKENI. CDR3 sequence (DNA): TGTGCCAGCTCCCTCACAGCCACCGGAGGTAGAAGGAGGTACAATGAGCAGTTCTTC. Its translation is CASSLTATGGRRRYNEQFF.

V is TRBV29-1 and J is TRBJ2-3, with 12 bases aligning to TRBD2. With 7 bases clipped from V and 2 bases from J, the junction kept 10 bases outside the gene matches. This CDR3 comprises 16 residues. Germline lookup yields CDR1 SQVTM and CDR2 ANQGSEA. CDR3 sequence reads: CSASLAGGQFTDTQYF. Written as DNA, the CDR3 is TGCAGCGCCTCACTAGCGGGGGGACAATTCACAGATACGCAGTATTTT.

This sequence joins TRBV5-5 and TRBJ1-3; unclear D gene. This CDR3 is built from 16 residues. CDR1 is SGHKS, CDR2 YYEKEE, per germline (reference sequence). V was cut by 0 bases and J by 0 bases, with 10 bases left in between. CDR3: CASSLAGAISGNTIYF. The CDR3 bases are TGTGCCAGCAGCTTGGCTGGCGCTATCTCTGGAAACACCATATATTTT.

This clone showed up just a few times. The J gene is TRBJ2-3, the V gene TRBV19; perhaps TRBD2 as D (5 bases). Germline V gene lookup returns CDR1 LNHDA and CDR2 SQIVND (reference sequence). With 5 bases removed from V and 11 bases from J, the gap between germline ends came to 20 bases. The CDR3 extends over 14 amino acids. The CDR3 loop reads CASSESGPRGGQYF. The CDR3 region has the DNA TGTGCCAGTAGTGAAAGCGGCCCCCGGGGTGGGCAGTATTTT. The whole variable domain, remainder taken from reference TRBV19 and TRBJ2-3, is DGGITQSPKYLFRKEGQNVTLSCEQNLNHDAMYWYRQDPGQGLRLIYYSQIVNDFQKGDIAEGYSVSREKKESFPLTVTSAQKNPTAFYLCASSESGPRGGQYFGPGTRLTVL.

This clone occurred a few times. This rearrangement joins TRBV27 to TRBJ2-3; D gene unclear. The CDR3 is 13 amino acids. V lost 3 bases and J 2 bases, leaving 6 bases between the germline ends. CDR1 is MNHEY and CDR2 is SMNVEV in the germline V gene (reference sequence). The CDR3 loop is CASSFWNTDTQYF. As DNA, the CDR3 is TGTGCCAGCAGTTTCTGGAACACAGATACGCAGTATTTT.

This clone was found once. The chain uses TRBV5-1 and TRBJ2-5, with TRBD2 identical over 8 bases. Germline values: CDR1 SGHRS, CDR2 YFSETQ. The CDR3 is 14 amino acids. The ends lost 5 bases at V and 2 bases at J; junction bases unmatched: 5. The CDR3 here is CASSAGGRQETQYF. CDR3 sequence (DNA): TGCGCCAGCAGTGCGGGAGGACGACAAGAGACCCAGTACTTC. The whole variable domain, remainder taken from reference TRBV5-1 and TRBJ2-5, is KAGVTQTPRYLIKTRGQQVTLSCSPISGHRSVSWYQQTPGQGLQFLFEYFSETQRNKGNFPGRFSGRQFSNSRSEMNVSTLELGDSALYLCASSAGGRQETQYFGPGTRLLVL.

The J gene is TRBJ2-1, the V gene TRBV24-1; TRBD2 might be the D (6 bases). The CDR3 runs 16 residues. CDR1 KGHDR and CDR2 SFDVKD come from the germline V gene. The ends were cut back, 2 bases at V and 3 bases at J, with 13 bases in the middle. The CDR3 is CATSDWAGTSYNEQFF. CDR3 nucleotides: TGTGCCACCAGTGATTGGGCGGGAACCAGCTACAATGAGCAGTTCTTC.

This rearrangement joins TRBV2 to TRBJ2-5; TRBD2 aligns across 10 bases. V lost 6 bases to trimming and J lost 7 bases; unmatched junction nucleotides: 8. Germline CDR1 SNHLY, CDR2 FYNNEI. The CDR3 length is 14 residues. CDR3 sequence reads: CASRGLATPTTQYF. As DNA, the CDR3 is TGTGCCAGCAGGGGACTAGCGACGCCTACGACCCAGTACTTC.

This clone was counted a few times. V usage is TRBV11-2 and J usage is TRBJ2-7, with D perhaps being TRBD1 or TRBD2 (5 bases each). Per the germline V gene, CDR1 is SGHAT and CDR2 is FQNNGV. The CDR3 is 15 amino acids. V was trimmed by 5 bases and J by 3 bases, leaving 17 bases between them. In DNA, the CDR3 is TGTGCCAGCAGCCCGATGGCTGGGGGATACTACGAGCAGTACTTC. This sequence encodes CASSPMAGGYYEQYF.

The chain combines TRBV25-1 with TRBJ2-2, with TRBD1 identical over 10 bases. V shed 8 bases and J 3 bases; nucleotides not matched to a gene: 9. The germline V gene has CDR1 MGHDK and CDR2 SYGVNS. The CDR3 is 16 amino acids. CDR3 residues: CASRNTGTGDTGELFF. The CDR3 DNA follows: TGTGCCAGCCGAAACACCGGGACAGGGGACACCGGGGAGCTGTTTTTT.

The rearrangement uses TRBV5-1 and TRBJ2-3, with TRBD2 identical over 9 bases. CDR3 size: 15 residues. Germline-derived CDR1 and CDR2 are SGHRS and YFSETQ. Trimming at V came to 4 bases and at J to 5 bases, leaving 8 bases not matched to a gene. CDR3 protein: CASSPERGAQDTQYF. The DNA of the CDR3 is TGCGCCAGCAGCCCGGAGCGGGGGGCCCAAGATACGCAGTATTTT.

The V gene is TRBV11-3, the J gene TRBJ2-6; no clear D gene. Trimming took off 1 base at V and 0 bases at J, with 7 bases between the two ends. Germline CDR1 is SGHNT and CDR2 is YENEEA. The CDR3 totals 16 residues. The CDR3 DNA follows: TGTGCCAGCAGCTTAGGAGGCTCCTCTGGGGCCAACGTCCTGACTTTC. Translated, it gives CASSLGGSSGANVLTF.

This clone has just a few counts. The chain combines TRBV3-1 (or the pseudogene TRBV3-2) with TRBJ2-1; no definite D call. This CDR3 has 14 amino acids. V was trimmed by 4 bases and J by 6 bases, leaving 13 bases between them. The germline gives CDR1 LGHDT, CDR2 YNNKEL (reference sequence). For the CDR3, the DNA is TGTGCCAGCAGCCCCGATGGCCAGTTCAATGAGCAGTTCTTC. Encoded protein: CASSPDGQFNEQFF.

The chain carries TRBV5-1 and TRBJ2-1; D is perhaps TRBD1 (5 bases). The ends were cut back, 0 bases at V and 5 bases at J, with 9 bases in the middle. Per the germline V gene, CDR1 is SGHRS and CDR2 is YFSETQ. The CDR3 is made up of 14 amino acids. Written as DNA, the CDR3 is TGCGCCAGCAGCTTGGTGACAGCAAACAATGAGCAGTTCTTC. It translates to CASSLVTANNEQFF. Complete variable domain (other parts from reference TRBV5-1 and TRBJ2-1): KAGVTQTPRYLIKTRGQQVTLSCSPISGHRSVSWYQQTPGQGLQFLFEYFSETQRNKGNFPGRFSGRQFSNSRSEMNVSTLELGDSALYLCASSLVTANNEQFFGPGTRLTVL.

V is TRBV2 and J is TRBJ2-3, with 8 bases matching TRBD2. The CDR3 loop spans 16 amino acids. CDR1 is SNHLY and CDR2 is FYNNEI in the germline V gene. V lost 6 bases and J lost 1; bases outside the gene matches: 9. The CDR3 sequence is CASRVYGGAGTDTQYF. CDR3 coding DNA: TGTGCCAGCAGAGTATACGGGGGGGCGGGCACAGATACGCAGTATTTT.

Comment on this clone: This may be a read error, as it is one base from a much larger clone. The chain has TRBV7-8 and TRBJ1-1, with D unclear. V was clipped by 6 bases and J by 3 bases, with 14 bases between them. This CDR3 is 14 amino acids long. Germline-derived CDR1 and CDR2 are SGHVS and FQNEAQ. The CDR3 DNA sequence: TGTGCCAGCAGTTCAAGGGAGGGTCACACTGAAGCTTTCTTT. Translating it yields CASSSREGHTEAFF.

This chain connects TRBV5-1 to TRBJ2-7; tentative D call: TRBD2 (5 bases). Trimming pared 2 bases from V and 3 bases from J, leaving 9 bases between. CDR1 is SGHRS, CDR2 YFSETQ, per germline. CDR3 length equals 13 residues. The CDR3, as DNA: TGCGCCAGCAGCTTCGGGGAGAACTACGAGCAGTACTTC. This encodes CASSFGENYEQYF.

The sample holds one count of this clone. V is TRBV12-5 and J is TRBJ2-7, with D perhaps matching TRBD1 or TRBD2 (5 bases each). This CDR3 comprises 18 residues. Trimming took 4 bases from V and 5 from J, leaving 27 bases between them. The germline gives CDR1 LGHNT, CDR2 FRNRAP. CDR3 residues: CASGWGYQGAGLGDEQYF. CDR3 DNA: TGTGCTAGTGGTTGGGGGTATCAAGGGGCCGGCCTTGGGGACGAGCAGTACTTC.

V gene TRBV4-1 combines with J gene TRBJ2-2; a possible D gene is TRBD2 (7 bases). Germline loops: CDR1 MGHRA, CDR2 YSYEKL. V was clipped by 3 bases and J by 5 bases, with 22 bases between them. CDR3 length equals 18 residues. The CDR3 here is CASSHSPRGAGETGELFF. The CDR3 region has the DNA TGCGCCAGCAGCCACTCCCCTCGGGGGGCAGGGGAAACCGGGGAGCTGTTTTTT.

This chain uses TRBV3-1 (or the pseudogene TRBV3-2) with TRBJ1-2; 8 bases line up with TRBD1. V dropped 3 bases and J dropped 7; count of bases not matched to a gene: 7. Per the germline V gene, CDR1 is LGHDT and CDR2 is YNNKEL (reference sequence). This CDR3 spans 14 amino acids. The CDR3 DNA sequence: TGTGCCAGCAGCCAGGCACAGGGGGGGTCTGGCTACACCTTC. Amino acid sequence: CASSQAQGGSGYTF.

The V call is TRBV9, the J call TRBJ1-1, with D uncertain. V lost 0 bases and J 4 bases, leaving 4 bases between the germline ends. The CDR3 contains 12 residues. Germline V gene data show CDR1 as SGDLS and CDR2 as YYNGEE. CDR3 DNA sequence: TGTGCCAGCAGCGTAGGGGGCACTGAAGCTTTCTTT. Translating it yields CASSVGGTEAFF.

The chain uses TRBV10-3 and TRBJ2-7; no clear D gene. The germline V and J ends were trimmed by 5 bases and 3 bases, with 8 bases remaining between them. The CDR3 covers 12 residues. Germline V lookup: CDR1 ENHRY, CDR2 SYGVKD. The CDR3 here is CAISQNSYEQYF. CDR3 DNA sequence: TGTGCCATCAGTCAGAATAGCTACGAGCAGTACTTC.

The chain couples TRBV18 to TRBJ2-1, with 7 bases fitting TRBD2. The V gene's germline CDR1 is KGHSH and CDR2 LQKENI. The CDR3 loop spans 14 amino acids. Germline trimming cut 3 bases from V and 8 bases from J; bases unmatched to any gene: 7. This CDR3 is CASSPRTRTDEQFF. In DNA, the CDR3 is TGTGCCAGCTCACCGAGGACTAGGACGGATGAGCAGTTCTTC.

The chain combines TRBV2 with TRBJ2-1; D gene uncertain. In germline, CDR1 is SNHLY, CDR2 FYNNEI. The V end lost 7 bases, the J end lost 5 bases, and 15 bases lay between the germline ends. This CDR3 comprises 14 residues. The CDR3 sequence is CASNNRGADNEQFF. The DNA of the CDR3 is TGTGCCAGCAACAATCGAGGTGCGGACAATGAGCAGTTCTTC.

On this clone itself: An end of the junction does not agree with germline; a read error may underlie this. The chain is built from TRBV5-5 and TRBJ1-3, with 7 positions matching TRBD1. The CDR3 covers 17 residues. Germline-derived CDR1 and CDR2 are SGHKS and YYEKEE (reference sequence). The CDR3 reads CASSLGLEGALENIIYF. The DNA of the CDR3 is TGTGCCAGCAGCTTAGGATTGGAGGGGGCCCTCGAAAACATCATATATTTT.

CDR3 nucleotide sequence: TGCGCCAGCAAGTATAACAGGGACAGGGGGAACTATAATTCACCCCTCCACTTT. The encoded protein is CASKYNRDRGNYNSPLHF. This chain links TRBV5-1 with TRBJ1-6; 11 nucleotides match TRBD1. Unmatched junction bases numbered 11, after V lost 6 bases and J lost 3 bases. From germline, CDR1 is SGHRS and CDR2 YFSETQ. The CDR3 is 18 amino acids.

As for this clone: Other DNA sequences in the sample encode the same CDR3. The J gene is TRBJ1-2, the V gene TRBV3-1 (or the pseudogene TRBV3-2); D gene unclear. This CDR3 is built from 12 residues. Germline V gene sequence: CDR1 LGHDT, CDR2 YNNKEL (reference sequence). V gave up 9 bases and J gave up 3 bases, with 11 bases separating them. The CDR3 region has the DNA TGTGCCAGTCGAAGTTTGGACTATGGCTACACCTTC. The encoded protein is CASRSLDYGYTF.

This clone was counted only a few times. CDR3 sequence (DNA): TGTGCCAGCAGCTTGGACAGGGGAAGCGAGCAGTACTTC. As protein: CASSLDRGSEQYF. The rearrangement links TRBV7-9 to TRBJ2-7; TRBD1 agrees at 9 bases. V gave up 3 bases and J gave up 6 bases; unmatched junction bases: 3. This CDR3 contains 13 residues. Germline V gene data show CDR1 as SEHNR and CDR2 as FQNEAQ (reference sequence).

The chain employs TRBV5-1 and TRBJ1-1, with 8 bases lining up with TRBD1. Trimming removed 4 bases from V and 1 base from J; junction bases left unmatched: 6. CDR1 is SGHRS, CDR2 YFSETQ, per germline. The CDR3 runs 15 residues. Written as DNA, the CDR3 is TGCGCCAGCAGCCGGGCCGGGACAGGGAACACTGAAGCTTTCTTT. Amino acid sequence: CASSRAGTGNTEAFF.

This chain joins TRBV5-1 and TRBJ1-1, with no clear D. This CDR3 contains 14 residues. Trimming took 7 bases from V and 1 from J, leaving 14 bases between them. The germline V gene has CDR1 SGHRS and CDR2 YFSETQ. The DNA for the CDR3 is TGCGCCAGCGGGAAGAGCACTACGAACACTGAAGCTTTCTTT. Protein: CASGKSTTNTEAFF.